These T cell receptor beta chains were read from a single sample in a study of cytomegalovirus exposure and HLA in healthy donors. Assay used: immunoSEQ multiplex PCR; TCRdb lists only in-frame clones, some missing. The sample lists around 140,000 clones, about 91% occurring once. Input material: PBMCs. These receptors all come from a man younger than 30 in good health and CMV-seropositive. Each CDR3 is given with its conserved first and last residue. The order of the fields is J gene, V gene, CDR3 protein.

>TRBJ2-1|TRBV7-3
CASSSTLAGEQFF
>TRBJ2-1|TRBV5-1
CASSLTGTDNEQFF
>TRBJ2-7|TRBV11-2
CASSLAGSSYEQYF
>TRBJ1-1|TRBV30
CAWSPGQGQGWGLKNTEAFF
>TRBJ1-1|TRBV5-1
CASSADRNTEAFF
>TRBJ2-1|TRBV5-1
CASSQGQGYNEQFF
>TRBJ2-1|TRBV29-1
CSVPDSGSVSSYNEQFF
>TRBJ1-6|TRBV27
CASRRQGASSYNSPLHF
>TRBJ1-2|TRBV5-6
CASSFSTGWSGYTF
>TRBJ2-5|TRBV10-2
CASSGAASGRLQETQYF
>TRBJ2-7|TRBV14
CASSQKNILGYEQYF
>TRBJ1-2|TRBV5-1
CASTAGTGGGYGYTF
>TRBJ2-3|TRBV18
CASSPGLLTDTQYF
>TRBJ2-7|TRBV18
CASSPPLGYEQYF
>TRBJ2-5|TRBV4-1
CASSQEISGETQYF
>TRBJ2-7|TRBV13
CASSFGLAGVYEQYF
>TRBJ1-2|TRBV11-2
CASSLIGPTGPGYTF
>TRBJ1-1|TRBV20-1
CSALGTEAFF
>TRBJ2-3|TRBV7-3
CASSAQGATSTDTQYF
>TRBJ2-7|TRBV6-6
CASSYSTGGPHEQYF
>TRBJ1-1|TRBV6-1
CASSEGQGASEAFF
>TRBJ1-4|TRBV19
CASSVHRTGANEKLFF
>TRBJ1-2|TRBV27
CASSPSRDRGYGYTF
>TRBJ1-1|TRBV30
CAWREAGVSLNTEAFF
>TRBJ1-2|TRBV19
CASSISNPGGYGYTF
>TRBJ1-5|TRBV28
CASSLYPGNQPQHF
>TRBJ2-5|TRBV25-1
CASSGLLAGGWAETQYF
>TRBJ1-1|TRBV19
CASSYTGTGNTEAFF
>TRBJ2-2|TRBV4-1
CASSQVPGLAGLANTGELFF
>TRBJ1-4|TRBV5-6
CASSLGQTSNEKLFF
>TRBJ1-2|TRBV6-1
CASQGLDYGYTF
>TRBJ2-1|TRBV11-2
CASSQGQGSYNEQFF
>TRBJ1-2|TRBV9
CASSVAGTGSGGDYTF
>TRBJ2-1|TRBV5-4
CASSLAGGPNEQFF
>TRBJ2-1|TRBV6-6
CASSYRPAAPGNEQFF
>TRBJ2-7|TRBV28
CASSTPGLDPYEQYF
>TRBJ1-2|TRBV30
CAWTALPGYGYTF
>TRBJ2-2|TRBV5-4
CASSLVEFDGELFF
>TRBJ2-7|TRBV10-3
CAISRDRGEQYF
>TRBJ1-3|TRBV2
CASSWDSAYSGNTIYF
>TRBJ2-7|TRBV6-1
CASSVRQGRVYEQYF
>TRBJ2-3|TRBV15
CATSRDSTDTQYF
>TRBJ1-1|TRBV6-1
CASSSTGNTEAFF
>TRBJ2-5|TRBV5-6
CASSPGWGQGPPTQYF
>TRBJ2-5|TRBV18
CASSPGGRARETQYF